This T cell receptor (beta chain) stems from a study of identical twins. Unique molecular identifiers were in the cDNA, with template-switch universal primer binding. TCRdb passed the 5' RACE reads through MiXCR, listing each CDR3 protein once. The table lists 700,000 to 950,000 distinct CDR3 sequences, 9% to 15% of them singletons. Healthy Caucasians, and only they, were the donors. The germline V gene encodes CDR1 DFQATT and CDR2 SNEGSKA (reference sequence). There are 14 residues in the CDR3. The germline V and J ends were trimmed by 2 bases and 3 bases, with 13 bases remaining between them. Study-level points and caveats: Models underestimated out-of-frame TCR alpha sharing in monozygotic twins. Twin-shared out-of-frame alpha sequences showed excess low generation probability.

On this clonotype itself: Its target is not known.

The same data also contributed to another study, on yellow fever vaccine responses in identical twins.

The chain carries TRBV20-1 and TRBJ1-1; D is undetermined. The clonotype comes from a woman aged 18-29 years in good health. The sequenced sample was PBMCs. The CDR3, as DNA: TGCAGTGCTAGAAAGGACCTCGGGGACACTGAAGCTTTCTTT. As protein: CSARKDLGDTEAFF.